These 24 T cell receptor beta chains originate from one sample sequenced in a study of blood T cell repertoires in COVID-19. The assay was immunoSEQ multiplex PCR, and TCRdb's table has in-frame clones only and misses some. The table lists over 95,000 clones, approximately 90% of them singletons. Sequencing was performed on peripheral blood. Every receptor here comes from a human donor with acute or convalescent COVID-19. The donor label of this sample is uncertain.

The V call is TRBV11-2, the J call TRBJ2-7, with TRBD2 matching 13 bases. CDR3 length: 14 residues. With 6 bases clipped from V and 1 base from J, the junction kept 0 bases outside the gene matches. Germline CDR1 and CDR2: SGHAT and FQNNGV. This CDR3 reads CASRLAGGSYEQYF. CDR3 nucleotide sequence: TGTGCCAGCAGACTAGCGGGAGGGTCCTACGAGCAGTACTTC.

The V and J genes are TRBV30 and TRBJ2-7; D might be TRBD2 (5 bases). This CDR3 contains 12 residues. The V gene lost 3 bases and the J gene lost 3 bases, with 9 bases spanning the gap. CDR1 is GTSNPN, CDR2 SVGIG, per germline (reference sequence). The CDR3 nucleotides read TGTGCCTGGAGGTCGGACTTCTACGAGCAGTACTTC. It yields the protein CAWRSDFYEQYF.

The chain joins TRBV9 to TRBJ1-5; TRBD1 agrees at 8 bases. The V gene's germline CDR1 is SGDLS and CDR2 YYNGEE. The CDR3 runs to 15 residues. J lost 0 bases, V lost 6 bases, and 5 bases had no gene match. CDR3 sequence (DNA): TGTGCCAGCAACGAACAGGGGGGTAGCAATCAGCCCCAGCATTTT. Protein sequence: CASNEQGGSNQPQHF.

This rearrangement joins TRBV18 to TRBJ2-2, with TRBD2 identical over 7 bases. Unmatched junction bases numbered 8, after V lost 2 bases and J lost 8 bases. Germline CDR1 reads KGHSH; CDR2 reads LQKENI. There are 15 residues in the CDR3. CDR3 in amino acids: CASSPGPAGTGELFF. CDR3 DNA: TGTGCCAGCTCACCAGGTCCAGCGGGAACGGGGGAGCTGTTTTTT.

The chain joins TRBV13 to TRBJ1-2; 11 positions agree with TRBD1. Looked up from germline, CDR1 is PRHDT and CDR2 is FYEKMQ (reference sequence). The CDR3 totals 14 residues. Germline trimming cut 5 bases from V and 7 bases from J; bases unmatched to any gene: 6. CDR3 DNA: TGTGCCAGCAGCGCCCGGACAGGGGGCCTTGGCTACACCTTC. Translated, it gives CASSARTGGLGYTF.

This chain joins TRBV10-3 and TRBJ1-4, with 7 bases matching TRBD1. Trimming removed 2 bases from V and 6 bases from J; junction bases left unmatched: 3. CDR3 length equals 14 residues. Per the germline V gene, CDR1 is ENHRY and CDR2 is SYGVKD. The CDR3 coding sequence is TGTGCCATCAGTGAGACGACAGGGTATGAAAAACTGTTTTTT. The encoded protein is CAISETTGYEKLFF.

The chain recombines TRBV2 with TRBJ2-3, with 12 bases aligning to TRBD2. The V segment lost 6 bases and the J segment 5 bases; nucleotides outside the gene matches: 6. The germline CDR1 and CDR2 sequences are SNHLY and FYNNEI. This CDR3 has 15 residues. The CDR3 reads CASRILAGGGDTQYF. CDR3 nucleotide sequence: TGTGCCAGCAGAATACTAGCGGGAGGTGGAGATACGCAGTATTTT.

The chain carries TRBV4-1 and TRBJ1-3; maybe TRBD1 (5 bases). The CDR3 length is 15 residues. Germline V gene data show CDR1 as MGHRA and CDR2 as YSYEKL. V gave up 1 base and J gave up 0 bases, with 7 bases separating them. The CDR3 loop is CASSQVDTSGNTIYF. In nucleotides, the CDR3 is TGCGCCAGCAGCCAAGTGGACACCTCTGGAAACACCATATATTTT.

This clone came up a few times. The chain couples TRBV11-2 to TRBJ2-7; 9 bases fit TRBD2. This CDR3 region has 15 residues. The germline CDR1 and CDR2 sequences are SGHAT and FQNNGV. Trimming cost V 3 bases and J 2 bases; bases outside gene matches: 5. For the CDR3, the DNA is TGTGCCAGCAGCTTCCTACCTAGCGGGGCCTACGAGCAGTACTTC. Translated: CASSFLPSGAYEQYF. Supplemented by reference TRBV11-2 and TRBJ2-7, the full variable domain reads EAGVAQSPRYKIIEKRQSVAFWCNPISGHATLYWYQQILGQGPKLLIQFQNNGVVDDSQLPKDRFSAERLKGVDSTLKIQPAKLEDSAVYLCASSFLPSGAYEQYFGPGTRLTVT.

Only a few counts were recorded for this clone. This rearrangement joins TRBV18 to TRBJ1-5; 9 bases fit TRBD1. CDR3 length: 15 amino acids. Germline V gene data show CDR1 as KGHSH and CDR2 as LQKENI. After removal of 3 bases from V and 4 bases from J, the junction contained 4 bases not matched to a gene. The CDR3 sequence is CASSPQQGANQPQHF. The CDR3 bases are TGTGCCAGCTCACCCCAACAGGGGGCTAATCAGCCCCAGCATTTT. The variable domain in full, with the rest retrieved from reference TRBV18 and TRBJ1-5, is NAGVMQNPRHLVRRRGQEARLRCSPMKGHSHVYWYRQLPEEGLKFMVYLQKENIIDESGMPKERFSAEFPKEGPSILRIQQVVRGDSAAYFCASSPQQGANQPQHFGDGTRLSIL.

V is TRBV18 and J is TRBJ1-2; 7 nucleotides align to TRBD1. J was trimmed by 7 bases and V by 2 bases; bases with no gene match: 13. Germline loops: CDR1 KGHSH, CDR2 LQKENI. The CDR3 spans 16 residues. CDR3 amino acids: CASSPRPGQSMGGYTF. The CDR3 coding sequence is TGTGCCAGCTCACCAAGGCCGGGACAGAGTATGGGTGGCTACACCTTC.

The CDR3 bases are TGTGCCAGCAGTTTGTACGGGGATAAGTCCTACAATGAGCAGTTCTTC. Translation: CASSLYGDKSYNEQFF. The J gene is TRBJ2-1, the V gene TRBV28, with D possibly being TRBD2 (5 bases). The CDR3 length is 16 residues. The germline V gene encodes CDR1 MDHEN and CDR2 SYDVKM. Trimming cost V 3 bases and J 1 base, with 13 bases left between them. The full variable domain, in which reference TRBV28 and TRBJ2-1 provide the parts outside the CDR3, is DVKVTQSSRYLVKRTGEKVFLECVQDMDHENMFWYRQDPGLGLRLIYFSYDVKMKEKGDIPEGYSVSREKKERFSLILESASTNQTSMYLCASSLYGDKSYNEQFFGPGTRLTVL.

The J gene is TRBJ2-2, the V gene TRBV28; D may be TRBD1 (5 bases). CDR3 length: 14 amino acids. Looked up from germline, CDR1 is MDHEN and CDR2 is SYDVKM. The germline V and J ends were trimmed by 5 bases and 2 bases, with 9 bases remaining between them. The CDR3 sequence is CASSPGFNTGELFF. DNA of the CDR3: TGTGCCAGCAGTCCAGGGTTCAACACCGGGGAGCTGTTTTTT.

This chain uses TRBV6-6 with TRBJ2-7; D is possibly TRBD2 (5 bases). Germline V gives CDR1 MNHNY, CDR2 SVGAGI (reference sequence). Trimming shortened V by 8 bases and J by 3 bases, and 11 bases separated the two germline ends. The CDR3 is made up of 12 amino acids. CDR3 DNA: TGTGCCAGCCGGGTCGAGGGCTACGAGCAGTACTTC. It translates to CASRVEGYEQYF.

The chain has TRBV9 and TRBJ2-1; 9 bases are shared with TRBD2. CDR1 and CDR2 (germline): SGDLS, YYNGEE. The CDR3 loop spans 16 amino acids. The trim removed 0 bases at V and 7 bases at J, leaving 8 bases unmatched. This CDR3 reads CASSVGAAGGVNEQFF. The CDR3 nucleotides are TGTGCCAGCAGCGTAGGCGCGGCGGGAGGGGTGAATGAGCAGTTCTTC.

This clone came up a few times. The chain links TRBV11-3 to TRBJ2-5; TRBD2 might be the D (7 bases). The germline V gene has CDR1 SGHNT and CDR2 YENEEA. The CDR3 spans 12 residues. Deletions cut 8 bases from V and 5 bases from J, with 12 bases between. CDR3 sequence: CASGGALETQYF. The CDR3 coding sequence is TGTGCCAGCGGGGGGGCATTGGAGACCCAGTACTTC.

This clone came up a few times. The J gene is TRBJ2-3, the V gene TRBV6-2 or TRBV6-3; 7 positions agree with TRBD2. The length of the CDR3 is 15 residues. Germline lookup yields CDR1 MNHEY and CDR2 SVGEGT. J lost 3 bases, V lost 6 bases, and 9 bases had no gene match. The CDR3 reads CASSPPGGPTDTQYF. The CDR3 bases are TGTGCCAGCAGCCCCCCGGGAGGCCCGACAGATACGCAGTATTTT.

As for this clone: Its ends do not fully match the called genes, so a read error is possible. This chain joins TRBV10-3 and TRBJ1-1; D is undetermined. Germline V gene lookup returns CDR1 ENHRY and CDR2 SYGVKD. The CDR3 covers 11 residues. CDR3 in amino acids: CAIRENSEAFF. CDR3 in DNA: TGTGCCATCAGGGAGAACTCTGAAGCTTTCTTT.

The V call is TRBV4-2, the J call TRBJ1-2, with 7 positions matching TRBD1. J was trimmed by 4 bases and V by 0 bases; bases with no gene match: 5. The CDR3 loop spans 15 amino acids. Germline lookup yields CDR1 LGHNA and CDR2 YNFKEQ. DNA of the CDR3: TGTGCCAGCAGCCAAGATCCCGGGACAGCCTATGGCTACACCTTC. Amino acid sequence: CASSQDPGTAYGYTF.

V gene TRBV20-1 combines with J gene TRBJ2-7, with D unresolved. Germline V gives CDR1 DFQATT, CDR2 SNEGSKA (reference sequence). The CDR3 extends over 11 amino acids. V was trimmed by 6 bases and J by 3 bases, leaving 9 bases between them. The CDR3 sequence: CSAGLDYEQYF. For the CDR3, the DNA is TGCAGTGCAGGCCTAGACTACGAGCAGTACTTC.

V and J are TRBV27 and TRBJ2-6; D is possibly TRBD2 (5 bases). The CDR3 is made up of 15 amino acids. From germline, CDR1 is MNHEY and CDR2 SMNVEV (reference sequence). The ends were cut back, 0 bases at V and 3 bases at J, with 6 bases in the middle. This CDR3 reads CASSLSAGGANVLTF. The CDR3 coding sequence is TGTGCCAGCAGTTTATCTGCGGGTGGGGCCAACGTCCTGACTTTC.

This rearrangement joins TRBV6-1 to TRBJ2-3; D unclear. This CDR3 region has 14 residues. Germline-derived CDR1 and CDR2 are MNHNS and SASEGT. Trimming took off 1 base at V and 2 bases at J, with 7 bases between the two ends. The CDR3 loop is CASSEGHLTDTQYF. DNA for the CDR3: TGTGCCAGCAGTGAAGGACACCTCACAGATACGCAGTATTTT.

The V call is TRBV5-1, the J call TRBJ1-2; 9 nucleotides line up with TRBD1. Germline-derived CDR1 and CDR2 are SGHRS and YFSETQ. V lost 4 bases, J lost 4 bases, and 8 bases stayed unmatched. This CDR3 contains 15 residues. The DNA of the CDR3 is TGCGCCAGCAGCCCGGAACAGGGGGCGGTCTATGGCTACACCTTC. Translating it yields CASSPEQGAVYGYTF.

The chain links TRBV24-1 to TRBJ2-7, with 9 positions matching TRBD1. J lost 0 bases, V lost 9 bases, and 5 bases had no gene match. Germline V gene lookup returns CDR1 KGHDR and CDR2 SFDVKD. The CDR3 loop spans 14 amino acids. CDR3 residues: CATGTGSDSYEQYF. The CDR3 region has the DNA TGTGCCACCGGGACAGGGAGCGACTCCTACGAGCAGTACTTC.